The 13 T cell receptor beta chains reported below all come from one sample, sequenced in a study of cytomegalovirus exposure and HLA in healthy donors. The PCR contained 60 Vbeta and 13 Jbeta primers. The protocol was immunoSEQ multiplex PCR, while the TCRdb copy is restricted to in-frame clones and leaves out a portion. The repertoire holds over 100,000 clones, with 77% as singletons. The material sequenced was PBMCs. The receptor source for this set is a male donor in good health and CMV-seropositive.

Only one count was recorded for this clone. The chain has TRBV18 and TRBJ2-1; a possible D gene is TRBD1 (6 bases). Trimming took 3 bases from V and 0 from J, leaving 12 bases between them. Germline CDR1 is KGHSH and CDR2 is LQKENI. This CDR3 is 16 amino acids long. CDR3 DNA sequence: TGTGCCAGCTCACCCGTAGTAGGGGGCTCCTACAATGAGCAGTTCTTC. Translation: CASSPVVGGSYNEQFF.

This clone has only a few counts. The chain uses TRBV11-3 and TRBJ2-5; TRBD1 matches 7 bases. Germline trimming cut 3 bases from V and 5 bases from J; bases unmatched to any gene: 9. Germline CDR1 SGHNT, CDR2 YENEEA. The CDR3 consists of 15 residues. The CDR3 here is CASSLVTGAWETQYF. Here the CDR3 DNA reads TGTGCCAGCAGCTTGGTAACAGGGGCTTGGGAGACCCAGTACTTC.

This clone appeared a few times. This sequence joins TRBV5-8 and TRBJ2-5; a weak D match, TRBD2 (6 bases). The V and J ends lost 0 bases and 1 base respectively, with 10 bases between them. CDR3 length: 15 amino acids. The germline V gene encodes CDR1 SGHTS and CDR2 YDEGEE. The CDR3 loop reads CASSLGQEGQETQYF. The CDR3 nucleotides read TGTGCCAGCAGCTTGGGGCAGGAGGGCCAAGAGACCCAGTACTTC.

The chain combines TRBV6-5 with TRBJ1-4; 9 bases agree with TRBD1. CDR1 and CDR2 (germline): MNHEY, SVGAGI. Germline trimming cut 6 bases from V and 3 bases from J; bases unmatched to any gene: 2. The CDR3 length is 14 residues. The CDR3 sequence is CASRRQGANEKLFF. The CDR3 bases are TGTGCCAGCAGGCGACAGGGGGCTAATGAAAAACTGTTTTTT.

V gene TRBV6-5 combines with J gene TRBJ2-7, with 7 bases that match TRBD1. CDR1 is MNHEY and CDR2 is SVGAGI in the germline V gene. This CDR3 contains 14 residues. J was trimmed by 4 bases and V by 3 bases; bases with no gene match: 6. The CDR3 DNA reads TGTGCCAGCAGTTATACAGGGGTCATTTACGAGCAGTACTTC. Translated: CASSYTGVIYEQYF.

J is TRBJ2-1 and V is TRBV7-8; 12 nucleotides line up with TRBD2. Trimming at V came to 2 bases and at J to 5 bases, leaving 7 bases not matched to a gene. The CDR3 has 17 amino acids. Germline-derived CDR1 and CDR2 are SGHVS and FQNEAQ. The CDR3 region is CASSLSRTSGINNEQFF. CDR3 nucleotide sequence: TGTGCCAGCAGCTTATCTAGGACTAGCGGGATTAACAATGAGCAGTTCTTC.

The table lists this clone with a few counts. One junction end disagrees with the germline gene, perhaps due to a read error. The rearrangement uses TRBV7-2 and TRBJ2-4; TRBD1 matches 9 bases. Looked up from germline, CDR1 is SGHTA and CDR2 is FQGNSA. CDR3 size: 14 residues. The CDR3 sequence: CASSSQTGGNSQYF. CDR3 nucleotides: TGTGCCAGCAGCTCCCAGACAGGGGGAAACAGTCAGTACTTC. Full variable domain (missing parts from reference TRBV7-2 and TRBJ2-4): GAGVSQSPSNKVTEKGKDVELRCDPISGHTALYWYRQSLGQGLEFLIYFQGNSAPDKSGLPSDRFSAERTGGSVSTLTIQRTQQEDSAVYLCASSSQTGGNSQYFGAGTRLSVL.

This rearrangement joins TRBV7-9 to TRBJ1-4; the D gene is possibly TRBD1 (6 bases). Germline V CDR1 and CDR2: SEHNR, FQNEAQ (reference sequence). This CDR3 has 14 residues. Trimming stripped 6 bases from V and 6 bases from J, with 14 bases between. This CDR3 is CASRSTGGHEKLFF. As DNA, the CDR3 is TGTGCCAGCAGATCGACCGGGGGGCATGAAAAACTGTTTTTT.

The genes are TRBV7-9 and TRBJ2-5; D unresolved. The CDR3 is 15 amino acids. The germline CDR1 and CDR2 sequences are SEHNR and FQNEAQ (reference sequence). V lost 3 bases to trimming and J lost 1 base, with 12 bases between them. The CDR3 DNA reads TGTGCCAGCAGCTTTTATCTTACTATCCAAGAGACCCAGTACTTC. Its translation is CASSFYLTIQETQYF.

This clone was detected only once. The chain employs TRBV5-1 and TRBJ2-7; possible D gene TRBD1, 5 bases. The CDR3 spans 13 residues. Trimming pared 1 base from V and 12 bases from J, leaving 17 bases between. Germline assignment: CDR1 SGHRS and CDR2 YFSETQ. CDR3 DNA: TGCGCCAGCAGCTTGATGACAGACATGCAGCGGTACTTC. It is translated as CASSLMTDMQRYF.

The sample holds a few counts of this clone. The V and J genes are TRBV6-1 and TRBJ1-1; a weak D match, TRBD1 (5 bases). Trimming removed 8 bases from V and 5 bases from J, with 9 bases in between. This CDR3 has 11 amino acids. Germline lookup yields CDR1 MNHNS and CDR2 SASEGT. The CDR3 DNA reads TGTGCCAGCCAGGGCTTAACTGAAGCTTTCTTT. This encodes CASQGLTEAFF.

The rearrangement uses TRBV18 and TRBJ2-5; a weak D match, TRBD2 (5 bases). Germline CDR1 is KGHSH and CDR2 is LQKENI. The CDR3 has 15 residues. Trimming took off 0 bases at V and 5 bases at J, with 13 bases between the two ends. CDR3 sequence: CASSPPSGRGETQYF. The CDR3 DNA reads TGTGCCAGCTCACCACCCAGCGGTCGGGGTGAGACCCAGTACTTC.

As for this clone: The same CDR3 is also encoded by other DNA sequences in this sample. J is TRBJ1-6 and V is TRBV28, with TRBD1 identical over 7 bases. J lost 7 bases, V lost 6 bases, and 6 bases had no gene match. The CDR3 has 14 residues. Germline V gene sequence: CDR1 MDHEN, CDR2 SYDVKM. DNA for the CDR3: TGTGCCAGCAGCTCGACAGGGCTCAATTCACCCCTCCACTTT. This gives the protein CASSSTGLNSPLHF.